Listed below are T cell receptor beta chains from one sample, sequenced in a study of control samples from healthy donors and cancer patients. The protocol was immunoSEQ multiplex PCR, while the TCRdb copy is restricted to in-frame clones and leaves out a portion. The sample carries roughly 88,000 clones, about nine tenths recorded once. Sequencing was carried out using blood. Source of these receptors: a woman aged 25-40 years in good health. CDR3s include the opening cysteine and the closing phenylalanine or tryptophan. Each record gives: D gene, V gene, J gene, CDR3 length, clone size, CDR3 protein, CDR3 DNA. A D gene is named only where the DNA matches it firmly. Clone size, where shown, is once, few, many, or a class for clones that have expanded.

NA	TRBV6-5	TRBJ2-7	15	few	CASTVEVATSYEQYF	TGTGCCAGCACTGTGGAAGTAGCGACGTCCTACGAGCAGTACTTC
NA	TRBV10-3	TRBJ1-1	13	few	CAISDWKGQGAFF	TGTGCCATCAGTGACTGGAAGGGACAAGGAGCTTTCTTT
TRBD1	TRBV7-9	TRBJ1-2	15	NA	CASSARQGIPYGYTF	TGTGCCAGCAGCGCCCGACAGGGGATACCCTATGGCTACACCTTC
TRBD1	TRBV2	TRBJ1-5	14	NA	CARGGQGRGQPQHF	TGTGCCAGGGGGGGACAGGGGCGAGGTCAGCCCCAGCATTTT
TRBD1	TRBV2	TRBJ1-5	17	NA	CASSTKTGGYGNQPQHF	TGTGCCAGCAGTACCAAAACAGGGGGCTATGGCAATCAGCCCCAGCATTTT
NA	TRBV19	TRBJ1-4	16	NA	CASSIDRSATNEKLFF	TGTGCCAGTAGTATCGACAGAAGTGCAACTAATGAAAAACTGTTTTTT
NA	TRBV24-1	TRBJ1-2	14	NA	CATSDFTANYGYTF	TGTGCCACCAGTGATTTTACGGCCAACTATGGCTACACCTTC
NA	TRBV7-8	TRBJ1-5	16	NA	CASSLDRGRSNQPQHF	TGTGCCAGCAGCTTAGACCGGGGACGGAGCAATCAGCCCCAGCATTTT
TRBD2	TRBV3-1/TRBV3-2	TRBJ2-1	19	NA	CASSHEPGLAGKPYNEQFF	TGTGCCAGCAGCCATGAACCGGGACTAGCGGGAAAGCCCTACAATGAGCAGTTCTTC
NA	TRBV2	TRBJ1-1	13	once	CASQVQMNTEAFF	TGTGCCAGCCAAGTACAGATGAACACTGAAGCTTTCTTT
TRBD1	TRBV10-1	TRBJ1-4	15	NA	CASSEAGTGDEKLFF	TGCGCCAGCAGTGAGGCCGGGACAGGGGACGAAAAACTGTTTTTT
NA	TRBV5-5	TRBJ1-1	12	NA	CASSPGSSDAFF	TGTGCCAGCAGCCCCGGCTCGTCCGATGCTTTCTTT
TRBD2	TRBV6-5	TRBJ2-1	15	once	CASRMTSGRSHEQFF	TGTGCCAGCAGGATGACTAGCGGGAGGTCCCATGAGCAGTTCTTC
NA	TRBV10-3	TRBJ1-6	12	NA	CAIRGANSPLHF	TGTGCCATCAGAGGGGCTAATTCACCCCTCCACTTT
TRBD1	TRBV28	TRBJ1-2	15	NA	CASSSPGQGGGGYTF	TGTGCCAGCAGTTCCCCTGGACAGGGTGGAGGGGGCTACACCTTC
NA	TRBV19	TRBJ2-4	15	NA	CASSTTGLAKNIQYF	TGTGCCAGTAGTACAACAGGGTTAGCCAAAAACATTCAGTACTTC
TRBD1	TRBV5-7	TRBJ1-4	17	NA	CASRDRVGPRTNEKLFF	TGTGCCAGCAGGGACAGGGTAGGCCCCCGAACTAATGAAAAACTGTTTTTT
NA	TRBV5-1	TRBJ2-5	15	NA	CASSLEGDGQETQYF	TGCGCCAGCAGCTTGGAGGGGGACGGCCAAGAGACCCAGTACTTC
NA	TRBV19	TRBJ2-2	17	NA	CASSRGVGSTNTGELFF	TGTGCCAGTAGCAGGGGGGTCGGCAGTACGAACACCGGGGAGCTGTTTTTT
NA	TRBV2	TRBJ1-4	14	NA	CASSEDRGQEKLFF	TGTGCCAGCAGTGAAGACAGAGGGCAGGAAAAACTGTTTTTT
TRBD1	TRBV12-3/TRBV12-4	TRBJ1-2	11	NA	CASSDRAGYTF	TGTGCCAGCAGTGACAGGGCTGGCTACACCTTC
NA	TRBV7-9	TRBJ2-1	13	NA	CASSLGVGNEQFF	TGTGCCAGCAGCTTAGGGGTGGGCAATGAGCAGTTCTTC
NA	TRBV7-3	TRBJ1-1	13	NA	CASSLNWDLEPFF	TGTGCCAGCAGCTTAAACTGGGACCTTGAACCTTTCTTT
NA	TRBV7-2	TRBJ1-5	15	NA	CASSPPGAGSQPQHF	TGTGCCAGCAGCCCCCCCGGGGCAGGGAGCCAGCCCCAGCATTTT
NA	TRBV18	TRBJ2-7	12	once	CASSPDTYEQYF	TGTGCCAGCTCACCGGACACCTACGAGCAGTACTTC
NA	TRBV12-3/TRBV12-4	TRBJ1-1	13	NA	CASSPTVNTEAFF	TGTGCCAGCAGCCCGACTGTAAACACTGAAGCTTTCTTT
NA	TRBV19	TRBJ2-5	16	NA	CASSMWGASDRETQYF	TGTGCCAGTAGTATGTGGGGGGCTAGCGACCGGGAGACCCAGTACTTC
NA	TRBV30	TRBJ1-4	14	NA	CAWRKGGSDEKLFF	TGTGCCTGGAGGAAAGGGGGTTCCGATGAAAAACTGTTTTTT
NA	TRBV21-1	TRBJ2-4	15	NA	CASFRDRGTKNIQYF	TGTGCCAGCTTCCGGGACAGGGGGACCAAAAACATTCAGTACTTC